A selection of T cell receptor beta chains follows, all from one sample in a study of T cells in Graves' hyperthyroidism and ophthalmopathy. In TCRdb, the multiplex PCR reads were re-called with MiXCR into one record per CDR3 protein. The data show about half a million distinct CDR3 sequences, with around 22% seen just once and about 11% held by the top ten. Sequenced: blood. The receptors here all came from a woman in her thirties with Graves' ophthalmopathy. CDR3s include the opening cysteine and the closing phenylalanine or tryptophan. The order of the fields is V gene, clone size, J gene, D gene, CDR3 protein, CDR3 DNA. A D gene is named only where the DNA matches it firmly. The size field is filled for only some rows; it gives once, few, many or a size class.

V: TRBV28; size: -; J: TRBJ2-2; D: -; CDR3: CASSHAGFTQYTGELFF; DNA: TGTGCCAGCAGCCATGCGGGGTTTACCCAATACACCGGGGAGCTGTTTTTT
V: TRBV5-6; size: many; J: TRBJ1-1; D: -; CDR3: CASSLPGGNTEAFF; DNA: TGTGCCAGCAGCTTGCCTGGGGGGAACACTGAAGCTTTCTTT
V: TRBV28; size: few; J: TRBJ2-5; D: TRBD2; CDR3: CASNKRGFQETQYF; DNA: TGTGCCAGCAACAAGCGGGGATTCCAAGAGACCCAGTACTTC
V: TRBV6-5; size: many; J: TRBJ1-5; D: -; CDR3: CASSYRIGNQPQHF; DNA: TGTGCCAGCAGTTACCGAATAGGCAATCAGCCCCAGCATTTT
V: TRBV12-3/TRBV12-4; size: few; J: TRBJ1-5; D: -; CDR3: CASSPSLQPQHF; DNA: TGTGCCAGCAGTCCTTCGCTTCAGCCCCAGCATTTT
V: TRBV9; size: -; J: TRBJ2-2; D: -; CDR3: CASSAPMPQQGSGELFF; DNA: TGTGCCAGCAGCGCCCCAATGCCCCAACAGGGTTCCGGGGAGCTGTTTTTT
V: TRBV5-1; size: many; J: TRBJ1-1; D: -; CDR3: CASSLAGVPNTEAFF; DNA: TGCGCCAGCAGCTTGGCGGGGGTACCAAACACTGAAGCTTTCTTT
V: TRBV6-5; size: many; J: TRBJ2-5; D: -; CDR3: CASSYSGQVETQYF; DNA: TGTGCCAGCAGTTACTCGGGGCAGGTAGAGACCCAGTACTTC
V: TRBV4-2; size: many; J: TRBJ2-6; D: -; CDR3: CASSQVASTSGANVLTF; DNA: TGTGCCAGCAGCCAAGTCGCCAGCACCTCTGGGGCCAACGTCCTGACTTTC
V: TRBV15; size: few; J: TRBJ2-5; D: -; CDR3: CATSRDQEETQYF; DNA: TGTGCCACCAGCAGGGACCAGGAGGAGACCCAGTACTTC
V: TRBV20-1; size: -; J: TRBJ1-1; D: -; CDR3: CSARPGTFGSEAFF; DNA: TGCAGTGCCCGCCCCGGGACTTTTGGGTCTGAAGCTTTCTTT
V: TRBV6-1; size: -; J: TRBJ2-2; D: -; CDR3: CASRQTGMNTGELFF; DNA: TGTGCCAGCAGACAAACAGGGATGAACACCGGGGAGCTGTTTTTT
V: TRBV6-1; size: many; J: TRBJ1-5; D: TRBD1; CDR3: CASSKTGTGWYQPQHF; DNA: TGTGCCAGCAGTAAAACCGGGACAGGGTGGTATCAGCCCCAGCATTTT
V: TRBV7-3; size: many; J: TRBJ1-2; D: TRBD1; CDR3: CASSSTGGRNGYTF; DNA: TGTGCCAGCAGCTCCACAGGGGGACGCAATGGCTACACCTTC
V: TRBV12-3/TRBV12-4; size: -; J: TRBJ1-2; D: -; CDR3: CASSLGGGYRRNYGYTF; DNA: TGTGCCAGCAGTTTAGGAGGGGGGTACAGGCGGAACTATGGCTACACCTTC
V: TRBV6-1; size: -; J: TRBJ2-7; D: -; CDR3: CASSISTTSYEQYF; DNA: TGTGCCAGTAGTATTTCCACTACCTCCTACGAGCAGTACTTC
V: TRBV29-1; size: -; J: TRBJ1-5; D: -; CDR3: CSVTSGREGNQPQHF; DNA: TGCAGCGTGACTTCAGGCAGGGAGGGAAATCAGCCCCAGCATTTT
V: TRBV18; size: many; J: TRBJ1-1; D: -; CDR3: CASSPYDTTEAFF; DNA: TGTGCCAGCTCCCCCTATGATACCACTGAAGCTTTCTTT
V: TRBV25-1; size: -; J: TRBJ1-1; D: -; CDR3: CASSERSGAWDTEAFF; DNA: TGTGCCAGCAGTGAACGGTCGGGGGCTTGGGACACTGAAGCTTTCTTT
V: TRBV19; size: many; J: TRBJ1-5; D: -; CDR3: CASSTFTGSQPQHF; DNA: TGTGCCAGTAGTACCTTTACAGGGAGCCAGCCCCAGCATTTT
V: TRBV20-1; size: -; J: TRBJ2-7; D: TRBD2; CDR3: CSARGIAGGTYEQYF; DNA: TGCAGTGCTAGGGGTATAGCGGGGGGAACCTACGAGCAGTACTTC